Listed below are T cell receptor beta chains from one sample, sequenced in a study of shared clonotypes between healthy human individuals. TCRdb's table, derived via immunoSEQ multiplex PCR, lists solely in-frame clones and lacks some. The sample carries nearly 1 million clones, 76% recorded once. The sequencing sample was made of memory CD4+ T cells sorted from blood. These receptor sequences come from a man between 18 and 29 years old in good health. CDR3s leave out the opening cysteine and the closing phenylalanine or tryptophan. Fields, in order: J gene, V gene, clone size, CDR3 protein. The size field is filled for only some rows; it gives once, few, many or a size class.

J: TRBJ2-5; V: TRBV2; size: -; CDR3: ASSRTGFGETQY
J: TRBJ2-2; V: TRBV5-1; size: -; CDR3: ASSPDSQGSGELF
J: TRBJ2-7; V: TRBV10-3; size: few; CDR3: AISETSGSVYEQY
J: TRBJ2-2; V: TRBV7-6; size: few; CDR3: ALLEVAGSTGELF
J: TRBJ1-2; V: TRBV6-5; size: -; CDR3: ASSYRATPRGYT
J: TRBJ2-7; V: TRBV6-1; size: -; CDR3: ASSGLRDRVNYEQY
J: TRBJ2-5; V: TRBV6-5; size: -; CDR3: ASSSGLGVQETQY
J: TRBJ2-2; V: TRBV10-3; size: -; CDR3: AISEVDGELF
J: TRBJ1-1; V: TRBV19; size: few; CDR3: ASSGSVNTEAF
J: TRBJ2-1; V: TRBV6-1; size: few; CDR3: ASSEPAYNEQF
J: TRBJ1-2; V: TRBV6-5; size: -; CDR3: ASSKTGGGYT
J: TRBJ1-5; V: TRBV5-1; size: -; CDR3: ASSLGGPNQPQH
J: TRBJ1-1; V: TRBV2; size: -; CDR3: ASRRGTGSMEAF
J: TRBJ1-1; V: TRBV5-1; size: -; CDR3: ASSSADRSGTEAF
J: TRBJ1-5; V: TRBV10-3; size: -; CDR3: AISESPPVGVGENQPQH
J: TRBJ2-2; V: TRBV7-7; size: -; CDR3: ASSPYAGGDTGELF
J: TRBJ2-5; V: TRBV18; size: -; CDR3: ASSYGTDQETQY
J: TRBJ2-3; V: TRBV10-1; size: -; CDR3: ASSPDTGYGDTQY
J: TRBJ2-1; V: TRBV27; size: -; CDR3: ASSPSTGRNEQF
J: TRBJ2-7; V: TRBV5-6; size: -; CDR3: ASSSGLAGVYEQY
J: TRBJ2-5; V: TRBV5-8; size: -; CDR3: ASSLAGGAGHSRETQY
J: TRBJ1-2; V: TRBV6-5; size: -; CDR3: ASSYSTIGYGYT
J: TRBJ1-1; V: TRBV5-1; size: -; CDR3: ASSPPGQGSMNTEAF
J: TRBJ1-5; V: TRBV27; size: -; CDR3: ASGRGTASNQPQH
J: TRBJ1-6; V: TRBV5-6; size: -; CDR3: ASSSGQLNSPLH
J: TRBJ1-5; V: TRBV5-1; size: -; CDR3: ASSLRTYNGQPQH
J: TRBJ1-1; V: TRBV18; size: -; CDR3: ASSPNGVNTEAF
J: TRBJ2-7; V: TRBV28; size: -; CDR3: ASGRVTYEQY
J: TRBJ2-7; V: TRBV28; size: -; CDR3: ASTPRGFAYEQY
J: TRBJ2-2; V: TRBV28; size: -; CDR3: ASRAGTGGFSGELF
J: TRBJ1-6; V: TRBV21-1; size: -; CDR3: ASTLPGGRSPLH
J: TRBJ1-1; V: TRBV19; size: -; CDR3: ASSIGAGGARTEAF
J: TRBJ1-4; V: TRBV2; size: -; CDR3: ASRGGTGSNEKLF
J: TRBJ2-1; V: TRBV6-1; size: -; CDR3: ATQGYKNNEQF
J: TRBJ1-1; V: TRBV18; size: -; CDR3: ASSPAGTGGSGAEAF
J: TRBJ1-5; V: TRBV6-1; size: -; CDR3: ASSDGLSNQPQH
J: TRBJ2-5; V: TRBV18; size: -; CDR3: AGSDRLGETQY
J: TRBJ2-7; V: TRBV6-4; size: -; CDR3: ASSDGASMY
J: TRBJ2-3; V: TRBV18; size: -; CDR3: ASSPPSGADALVGQY
J: TRBJ1-2; V: TRBV30; size: -; CDR3: AWSASRRAESYGYT
J: TRBJ2-1; V: TRBV6-1; size: -; CDR3: ASSGSGGTNEQF
J: TRBJ2-1; V: TRBV5-4; size: -; CDR3: ASSLDTLRRQF